This T cell receptor (beta chain) was observed in a study of blood T cell repertoires in COVID-19 (dated by TCRdb to about 2020). Background on the whole study: Samples from collaborators originated in the United States, Italy and Spain and spanned both the acute and convalescent phases of COVID-19. The prospective study material was composed of cDNA or gDNA derived from T cells, B-cell-depleted T cells, or PBMCs. The dataset comprised deeply sampled blood TCRbeta repertoires from subjects exposed to, actively infected with, or recovered from COVID-19. The repertoires were made available in a free public database intended to serve as a resource for research on the immune response to SARS-CoV-2. Samples came from the ongoing ImmuneRACE study (first 160 participants) plus 1,254 subjects from 6 global collaborators. The sample metadata nearly always contained a de-identified subject ID, COVID-19 status, age in years and sex. Where available, HLA class I and class II types were taken from metadata supplied by the sample provider and were not determined by assay-based typing.

Participants in the prospective study were enrolled through a virtual design, were aged 18 to 89 years, and lived in about 25 United States geographic areas. Cohort assignment in the prospective study relied on participant-reported clinical history from a screening survey and a study questionnaire. In the prospective study, whole blood, serum and a nasopharyngeal or oropharyngeal swab were collected from each participant by mobile phlebotomists. Additional blood draws and questionnaires over an approximately two-month period could optionally be provided by prospective study participants. Before DNA extraction, prospective study blood samples were shipped either frozen or at room temperature. Note on this clone: Its antigen remains unidentified. Base quality data are lacking; no much larger clone is found one base away.

The CDR3 covers 17 residues, taking in both the cysteine and the phenylalanine. The retained sequence is limited to the CDR3, 51 bases, with the frame set at the first base. The germline V gene specifies SGHTA as CDR1 and FQGTGA as CDR2. V loses 0 bases at its end and J loses 2 bases; junction bases beyond the gene matches: 6. The immunoSEQ Assay, a bias-controlled multiplex PCR, was used to amplify TCRbeta CDR3 regions from genomic DNA. The paper's data handling went like this. Within the assay, amplification of reference gene primers was used to estimate how many nucleated cells each sample contained. To quantify the absolute abundance of each unique TCRbeta CDR3 rearrangement, sequence reads were collapsed and filtered. For each sample, productive Simpson clonality was calculated as the square root of Simpson's diversity index across productive rearrangements. Not all clones reach the TCRdb copy of this immuneACCESS table, which keeps in-frame sequences only. Checked studies attribute under half of the gap to unresolved V genes and leave the rest unexplained. V, J and clone size were drawn from that table, and D and trimming were deduced from the DNA. This sample comprises 350,000 to 550,000 clones, 70% to 90% of them detected only once. The ten largest account for about 2.1% of the sample.

The full study reports these points: The quantity of clinical and demographic metadata differed by source and by participant and was supplied without curation.

The sequencing sample was made of PBMCs or T cells enriched from blood (not recorded which). This receptor chain uses TRBV7-3 and TRBJ2-3; 9 central nucleotides agree with TRBD1. The clonotype was recovered from a woman aged 18-29 years with acute COVID-19. Here is the DNA: TGTGCCAGCAGCTTAACCGCCGGGACAGGGATCACAGATACGCAGTATTTT. This translates into CASSLTAGTGITDTQYF.